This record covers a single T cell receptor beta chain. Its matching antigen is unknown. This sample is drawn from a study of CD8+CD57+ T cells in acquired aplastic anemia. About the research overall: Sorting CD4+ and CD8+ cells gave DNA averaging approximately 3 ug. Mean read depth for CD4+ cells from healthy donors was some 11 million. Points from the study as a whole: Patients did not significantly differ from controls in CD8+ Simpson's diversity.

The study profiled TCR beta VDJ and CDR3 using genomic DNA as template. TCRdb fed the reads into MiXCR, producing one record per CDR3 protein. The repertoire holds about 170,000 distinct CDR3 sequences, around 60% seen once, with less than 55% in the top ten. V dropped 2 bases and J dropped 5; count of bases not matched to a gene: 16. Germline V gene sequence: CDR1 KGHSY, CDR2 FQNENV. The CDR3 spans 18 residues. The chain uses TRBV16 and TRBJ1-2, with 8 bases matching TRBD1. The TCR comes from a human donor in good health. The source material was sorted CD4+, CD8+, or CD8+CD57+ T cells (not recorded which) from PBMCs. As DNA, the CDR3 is TGTGCCAGCAGCCAAAGGGCAGGGGGCGTGTTGGGGCCGTATGGCTACACCTTC. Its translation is CASSQRAGGVLGPYGYTF.